These 26 T cell receptor beta chains were sequenced from one sample in a study of OX40 agonist ivuxolimab in advanced cancers. This table comes from immunoSEQ multiplex PCR, and its TCRdb copy is limited to in-frame clones, with some not included. The sample gives tens of thousands of clones, 70% to 85% of which show up once; over 3% is in the top ten. The sample was CD4+ or CD8+ T cells sorted from blood, taken in a trial of the OX40 agonist ivuxolimab. The receptors were gathered from an adult with an advanced solid tumor such as melanoma, head and neck, liver or kidney cancer.

The rearrangement joins TRBV10-3 to TRBJ2-7, with D unclear. Trimming shortened V by 6 bases and J by 3 bases, and 6 bases separated the two germline ends. Germline CDR1 ENHRY, CDR2 SYGVKD. The length of the CDR3 is 11 residues. The CDR3 spells CAIRGRYEQYF. The DNA for the CDR3 is TGTGCCATCAGGGGCCGCTACGAGCAGTACTTC.

This sequence joins TRBV4-3 and TRBJ2-7; 7 nucleotides match TRBD1. The CDR3 is 14 amino acids. With V trimmed by 6 bases and J by 3 bases, 8 bases remained unmatched. The germline gives CDR1 LGHNA, CDR2 YSLEER. The CDR3, as DNA: TGCGCCAGCAGTGCTAGACAGGGACGCTACGAGCAGTACTTC. It translates to CASSARQGRYEQYF.

V usage is TRBV5-1 and J usage is TRBJ2-1; D gene uncertain. The ends were cut back, 1 base at V and 5 bases at J, with 10 bases in the middle. In germline, CDR1 is SGHRS, CDR2 YFSETQ. The CDR3 spans 14 residues. This CDR3 is CASSLSRANNEQFF. DNA for the CDR3: TGCGCCAGCAGCTTGTCCCGGGCAAACAATGAGCAGTTCTTC. The full variable domain, in which reference TRBV5-1 and TRBJ2-1 provide the parts outside the CDR3, is KAGVTQTPRYLIKTRGQQVTLSCSPISGHRSVSWYQQTPGQGLQFLFEYFSETQRNKGNFPGRFSGRQFSNSRSEMNVSTLELGDSALYLCASSLSRANNEQFFGPGTRLTVL.

V and J are TRBV27 and TRBJ1-1; D is perhaps TRBD1 (6 bases). Looked up from germline, CDR1 is MNHEY and CDR2 is SMNVEV (reference sequence). V shed 4 bases and J shed 5 bases, with 11 bases lying between them. This CDR3 comprises 13 residues. DNA for the CDR3: TGTGCCAGCAGTTGGGGGGCGAGGACTGAAGCTTTCTTT. Amino acids: CASSWGARTEAFF.

This chain links TRBV11-1 with TRBJ2-7; the D gene is possibly TRBD1 (5 bases). V was clipped by 3 bases and J by 7 bases, with 10 bases between them. CDR3 length equals 12 residues. The germline V gene has CDR1 SGHAT and CDR2 FQDESV (reference sequence). The CDR3 DNA sequence: TGTGCCAGCAGCTTCCATCAGGGTGAGCAGTACTTC. It encodes CASSFHQGEQYF.

This rearrangement joins TRBV2 to TRBJ2-5; TRBD1 matches at 7 bases. The germline gives CDR1 SNHLY, CDR2 FYNNEI. CDR3 length equals 12 residues. V lost 8 bases to trimming and J lost 4 bases; unmatched junction nucleotides: 4. CDR3 residues: CASGDSPETQYF. CDR3 sequence (DNA): TGTGCCAGCGGGGACAGTCCAGAGACCCAGTACTTC.

The chain has TRBV18 and TRBJ2-1; D is unresolved. CDR1 KGHSH and CDR2 LQKENI come from the germline V gene. The CDR3 extends over 13 amino acids. V shed 3 bases and J shed 3 bases, with 6 bases lying between them. The CDR3, as DNA: TGTGCCAGCTCACCGGACCACTACAATGAGCAGTTCTTC. Amino acid sequence: CASSPDHYNEQFF.

The chain carries TRBV14 and TRBJ2-1, with D perhaps matching TRBD2 (5 bases). The CDR3 totals 13 residues. Germline V gives CDR1 SGHDN, CDR2 FVKESK. V was shortened by 1 base and J by 4 bases, with 5 bases between the two germline ends. CDR3 nucleotide sequence: TGTGCCAGCAGCCAAGGGACTTACAATGAGCAGTTCTTC. This translates into CASSQGTYNEQFF. The full variable domain, completed using reference TRBV14 and TRBJ2-1, is EAGVTQFPSHSVIEKGQTVTLRCDPISGHDNLYWYRRVMGKEIKFLLHFVKESKQDESGMPNNRFLAERTGGTYSTLKVQPAELEDSGVYFCASSQGTYNEQFFGPGTRLTVL.

The chain joins TRBV5-4 to TRBJ2-1; D is possibly TRBD1 or TRBD2 (6 bases each). Between the trimmed V and J ends, which lost 3 bases and 8 bases, there was a span of 12 bases. The CDR3 has 13 residues. The germline V gene has CDR1 SGHNT and CDR2 YYREEE (reference sequence). The CDR3 sequence is CASSSSGEDEQFF. The CDR3 region has the DNA TGTGCCAGCAGCTCGTCAGGGGAGGATGAGCAGTTCTTC.

This chain's CDR3 is CASSEGIDYGYTF. In nucleotides, the CDR3 is TGTGCCAGCAGTGAGGGCATCGACTATGGCTACACCTTC. The chain couples TRBV6-1 to TRBJ1-2; D gene unclear. CDR1 MNHNS and CDR2 SASEGT come from the germline V gene. The CDR3 is made up of 13 amino acids. V lost 3 bases to trimming and J lost 3 bases, with 8 bases between them.

This chain links TRBV7-2 with TRBJ2-7; D is unresolved. Deletions cut 0 bases from V and 7 bases from J, with 10 bases between. CDR1 is SGHTA and CDR2 is FQGNSA in the germline V gene. The CDR3 is 13 residues long. The CDR3 sequence is CASSLALTGEQYF. CDR3 DNA: TGTGCCAGCAGCTTAGCATTAACCGGGGAGCAGTACTTC.

The V and J genes are TRBV6-4 and TRBJ2-6, with no clear D. Germline V gene lookup returns CDR1 MRHNA and CDR2 SNTAGT. This CDR3 spans 15 amino acids. Trimming left V 4 bases short and J 1 base short, with 8 bases between. The CDR3, as DNA: TGTGCCAGCAGTGTCAGTGGGTCTGGGGCCAACGTCCTGACTTTC. As protein: CASSVSGSGANVLTF.

This clone was seen a handful of times. The chain employs TRBV4-3 and TRBJ1-5; no clear D. Germline lookup yields CDR1 LGHNA and CDR2 YSLEER. This CDR3 has 13 residues. Trimming pared 1 base from V and 7 bases from J, leaving 8 bases between. CDR3 DNA: TGCGCCAGCAGCCAAGTCGTATCACAGCCCCAGCATTTT. Its translation is CASSQVVSQPQHF.

The CDR3 region is CASSPSWLETQYF. In DNA form, the CDR3 reads TGTGCCAGCAGTCCGTCATGGTTAGAGACCCAGTACTTC. This chain uses TRBV27 with TRBJ2-5; D is uncertain. The V end lost 5 bases, the J end lost 4 bases, and 11 bases lay between the germline ends. The CDR3 extends over 13 amino acids. The germline gives CDR1 MNHEY, CDR2 SMNVEV (reference sequence).

The V and J genes are TRBV5-1 and TRBJ2-5, with D perhaps given as TRBD1 or TRBD2 (7 bases each). The DNA end is more similar to TRBJ2-7, so the J call may be wrong. The CDR3 runs to 14 residues. Germline lookup yields CDR1 SGHRS and CDR2 YFSETQ. The CDR3 spells CASSLGQGGYEQYF. The DNA of the CDR3 is TGCGCCAGCAGCTTGGGACAGGGAGGGTACGAGCAGTACTTC.

The V and J genes are TRBV28 and TRBJ2-6; D unresolved. Germline lookup yields CDR1 MDHEN and CDR2 SYDVKM. V gave up 3 bases and J gave up 0 bases, with 6 bases separating them. There are 15 residues in the CDR3. The CDR3 loop reads CASSFPFSGANVLTF. The DNA of the CDR3 is TGTGCCAGCAGTTTCCCCTTCTCTGGGGCCAACGTCCTGACTTTC.

This clone was observed once. The genes are TRBV28 and TRBJ2-1; 8 bases are shared with TRBD2. Unmatched junction bases numbered 10, after V lost 9 bases and J lost 6 bases. Germline-derived CDR1 and CDR2 are MDHEN and SYDVKM. This CDR3 spans 14 amino acids. The DNA for the CDR3 is TGTGCCAGTCAAAACGCGGGAGGTGGCAATGAGCAGTTCTTC. Its translation is CASQNAGGGNEQFF.

The chain recombines TRBV6-5 with TRBJ2-1; 7 positions match TRBD2. Trimming removed 1 base from V and 5 bases from J; junction bases left unmatched: 8. This CDR3 has 16 residues. CDR1 and CDR2 (germline): MNHEY, SVGAGI. The CDR3 sequence: CASSYYKSGEDNEQFF. DNA for the CDR3: TGTGCCAGCAGTTACTATAAGAGCGGGGAGGACAATGAGCAGTTCTTC.

This chain joins TRBV18 and TRBJ1-5; D perhaps matches TRBD1 (6 bases). The ends were cut back, 2 bases at V and 4 bases at J, with 12 bases in the middle. Germline V gene lookup returns CDR1 KGHSH and CDR2 LQKENI. There are 15 residues in the CDR3. CDR3 amino acids: CASSPSGTGNQPQHF. The CDR3 bases are TGTGCCAGCTCACCATCGGGAACAGGGAATCAGCCCCAGCATTTT.

The chain employs TRBV28 and TRBJ2-2, with D tentatively TRBD2 (6 bases). Trimming removed 7 bases from V and 6 bases from J, with 18 bases in between. CDR1 and CDR2 (germline): MDHEN, SYDVKM. The CDR3 is 15 residues long. Here the CDR3 reads CASTSSGRNAGELFF. CDR3 coding DNA: TGTGCCAGCACTTCCTCCGGGAGAAACGCCGGGGAGCTGTTTTTT.

The rearrangement joins TRBV25-1 to TRBJ2-1, with 8 positions matching TRBD2. Germline CDR1 MGHDK, CDR2 SYGVNS. V was clipped by 7 bases and J by 10 bases; unmatched bases: 3. The CDR3 sequence is 11 residues long. The CDR3 coding sequence is TGTGCCAGCACAGGACTAGCAGAGCAGTTCTTC. It is translated as CASTGLAEQFF.

In regard to this clone: One end of the junction varies from germline; a read error may be responsible. The chain recombines TRBV7-7 with TRBJ2-5, with a possible D match to TRBD2 (6 bases). Germline lookup yields CDR1 SSHAT and CDR2 FNYEAQ (reference sequence). CDR3 length equals 13 residues. The CDR3 is CASSPETGGTQYF. Here the CDR3 DNA reads TGTGCTAGCAGCCCGGAGACCGGGGGGACCCAGTACTTC. The complete variable domain, with remaining parts taken from reference TRBV7-7 and TRBJ2-5, reads GAGVSQSPRYKVTKRGQDVTLRCDPISSHATLYWYQQALGQGPEFLTYFNYEAQPDKSGLPSDRFSAERPEGSISTLTIQRTEQRDSAMYRCASSPETGGTQYFGPGTRLLVL.

This chain links TRBV5-1 with TRBJ2-1; possible D gene TRBD2, 6 bases. The CDR3 is 15 residues long. Trimming removed 3 bases from V and 9 bases from J, with 19 bases in between. The germline V gene has CDR1 SGHRS and CDR2 YFSETQ. The CDR3 here is CASSWGESQFSEQFF. The CDR3 DNA reads as TGCGCCAGCAGCTGGGGGGAGTCCCAATTTAGTGAGCAGTTCTTC.

V and J are TRBV27 and TRBJ2-7, with 11 bases lining up with TRBD2. Looked up from germline, CDR1 is MNHEY and CDR2 is SMNVEV (reference sequence). J gave up 0 bases and V 4 bases, and 2 bases lay outside the gene matches. The CDR3 is made up of 15 amino acids. The CDR3 loop reads CASSWTSGRSYEQYF. The CDR3 DNA is TGTGCCAGCAGTTGGACTAGCGGGCGCTCCTACGAGCAGTACTTC.

The chain carries TRBV7-9 and TRBJ2-1; D remains ambiguous. V was clipped by 5 bases and J by 3 bases, with 17 bases between them. The germline V gene has CDR1 SEHNR and CDR2 FQNEAQ (reference sequence). The CDR3 spans 16 residues. The CDR3, as DNA: TGTGCCAGCAGCCAATATCGAGGTGACCTCTACAATGAGCAGTTCTTC. Amino acids: CASSQYRGDLYNEQFF.

The V gene is TRBV7-2, the J gene TRBJ2-2; 8 bases align to TRBD2. J was trimmed by 2 bases and V by 4 bases; bases with no gene match: 12. The germline V gene encodes CDR1 SGHTA and CDR2 FQGNSA. This CDR3 has 18 residues. The CDR3 DNA sequence: TGTGCCAGCAGCTCCAAAATAAGACTAGCGTATAACACCGGGGAGCTGTTTTTT. Translation gives CASSSKIRLAYNTGELFF.